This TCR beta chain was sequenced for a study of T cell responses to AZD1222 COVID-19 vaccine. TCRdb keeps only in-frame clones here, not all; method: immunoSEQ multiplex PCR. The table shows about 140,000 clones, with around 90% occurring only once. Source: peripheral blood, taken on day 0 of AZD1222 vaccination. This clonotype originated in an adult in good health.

The CDR3 DNA reads as TGTGCCAGCTCACCGCAGACAGCGAGCAATCAGCCCCAGCATTTT. Translation gives CASSPQTASNQPQHF. The V gene is TRBV18, the J gene TRBJ1-5; D perhaps matches TRBD1 (5 bases). Germline V gene sequence: CDR1 KGHSH, CDR2 LQKENI. The CDR3 consists of 15 residues. V was cut by 3 bases and J by 1 base, with 10 bases left in between.